The clone carrying this T cell receptor (beta chain) was detected ten times or more. This record belongs to a study of T-cell reconstitution after alpha-beta-depleted transplantation in children. The CDR3 is 14 amino acids. Germline loops: CDR1 SQVTM, CDR2 ANQGSEA. The V gene lost 3 bases and the J gene lost 2 bases, with 13 bases spanning the gap. Preparation of the TCRbeta library used unique molecular identifiers. One entry per CDR3 protein results from TCRdb running MiXCR on the PCR reads. The table includes fewer than 130,000 distinct CDR3 sequences, about 9.4% detected once. This chain connects TRBV29-1 to TRBJ2-5; tentatively, D is TRBD1 or TRBD2 (5 bases each). The specimen comprised PBMCs from the stem cell graft donor, sampled from the stem cell graft. This TCR derives from a human donor who donated a stem cell graft to a child with acute lymphoblastic leukemia. CDR3 amino acids: CSVDPGPTQETQYF. In nucleotides, the CDR3 is TGCAGCGTTGACCCGGGGCCCACTCAAGAGACCCAGTACTTC.